This TCR beta chain is from a study of blood T cell repertoires in COVID-19. Germline CDR1 reads MDHEN; CDR2 reads SYDVKM. V lost 7 bases and J 8 bases, leaving 14 bases between the germline ends. The CDR3 sequence is 12 residues long. In the authors' workflow: Estimates of nucleated cell counts were drawn from the amplification of reference gene primers. TCRdb keeps only in-frame clones here, not all; method: immunoSEQ multiplex PCR. The V and J calls and clone size were taken over from that table, and D and trimming were inferred from the DNA. The table has 160,000 or so clones, about 85% seen once.

The chain employs TRBV28 and TRBJ1-2; D is unresolved. The sample taken for sequencing was PBMCs or T cells enriched from blood (not recorded which). This clonotype was sampled from a woman aged 45-60 years who had recovered from COVID-19. CDR3 sequence reads: CASKEGAGGYTF. The CDR3 DNA reads TGTGCCAGCAAGGAGGGCGCGGGAGGCTACACCTTC.